Each of the 9 T cell receptor beta chains below was sequenced from the same sample in a study of T-cell reconstitution after alpha-beta-depleted transplantation in children. TCRbeta library construction was performed incorporating unique molecular identifiers. One entry per CDR3 protein, called by TCRdb with MiXCR from the PCR reads. The sample contains 200,000 to 250,000 distinct CDR3 sequences, under 8.5% of which appear only once. The input for sequencing was PBMCs, mostly from graft donor cells, taken 360 days after TCRalphabeta/CD19-depleted stem cell transplant. The receptors originated from a male patient aged 2 to 10 who had a stem cell transplant for acute myeloid leukemia, so the T cells may come from the graft donor.

The chain's CDR3 is CASRPHRTWTEAFF. The DNA for the CDR3 is TGTGCCAGCAGGCCTCACAGGACCTGGACTGAAGCTTTCTTT. The gene calls are TRBV7-9 and TRBJ1-1; possibly TRBD1 for D (5 bases). The CDR3 totals 14 residues. V was cut by 6 bases and J by 5 bases, with 16 bases left in between. Germline V lookup: CDR1 SEHNR, CDR2 FQNEAQ (reference sequence).

The table lists this clonotype with a few counts. The chain joins TRBV4-3 to TRBJ2-1; D is uncertain. V was clipped by 1 base and J by 0 bases, with 7 bases between them. The V gene's germline CDR1 is LGHNA and CDR2 YSLEER. The CDR3 length is 15 residues. The CDR3 here is CASSQGASSYNEQFF. CDR3 nucleotides: TGCGCCAGCAGCCAAGGGGCTAGCTCCTACAATGAGCAGTTCTTC.

This rearrangement joins TRBV3-1 to TRBJ2-5, with D perhaps TRBD2 (6 bases). The V end was cut by 4 bases, the J end by 5 bases, with 14 bases between. The CDR3 is made up of 14 amino acids. CDR1 and CDR2 (germline): LGHDT, YNNKEL (reference sequence). The CDR3 DNA reads TGTGCCAGCAGCCTTCTAGGAGGGCTGGAGACCCAGTACTTC. It specifies CASSLLGGLETQYF.

The gene calls are TRBV4-2 and TRBJ1-5; no clear D. This CDR3 has 14 amino acids. CDR1 is LGHNA and CDR2 is YNFKEQ in the germline V gene. V was pared by 1 base and J by 11 bases, with 15 bases between. CDR3 sequence reads: CASSQAQPRRAQHF. The CDR3 DNA is TGTGCCAGCAGCCAAGCACAGCCCCGGCGGGCCCAGCATTTT.

Ten or more counts support this clonotype. This chain links TRBV28 with TRBJ1-1; no firm D call. The ends were cut back, 7 bases at V and 0 bases at J, with 12 bases in the middle. CDR3 length: 14 residues. From germline, CDR1 is MDHEN and CDR2 SYDVKM. CDR3 protein: CASTPLLMNTEAFF. For the CDR3, the DNA is TGTGCCAGCACCCCCCTACTCATGAACACTGAAGCTTTCTTT.

This chain uses TRBV20-1 with TRBJ2-5; TRBD2 matches at 9 bases. The CDR3 totals 16 residues. Germline CDR1 reads DFQATT; CDR2 reads SNEGSKA (reference sequence). With 3 bases clipped from V and 5 bases from J, the junction kept 13 bases outside the gene matches. DNA for the CDR3: TGCAGTGCTAGCGAGCGGGGGGCCCCCCGCGCGGAGACCCAGTACTTC. It specifies CSASERGAPRAETQYF.

At least ten counts were recorded for this clonotype. The rearrangement links TRBV4-2 to TRBJ2-2, with 7 bases matching TRBD1. From germline, CDR1 is LGHNA and CDR2 YNFKEQ. The CDR3 has 15 amino acids. The trim removed 1 base at V and 3 bases at J, leaving 2 bases unmatched. As DNA, the CDR3 is TGTGCCAGCAGCCAAGGCCAGGGGGACACCGGGGAGCTGTTTTTT. Protein sequence: CASSQGQGDTGELFF.

In its sample, this clonotype was seen many times. The chain has TRBV5-1 and TRBJ2-5; 7 bases match TRBD2. Germline V gene lookup returns CDR1 SGHRS and CDR2 YFSETQ. Trimming cost V 7 bases and J 5 bases; bases outside gene matches: 8. CDR3 length: 13 residues. CDR3 protein: CASAILAAETQYF. CDR3 DNA sequence: TGCGCCAGCGCTATCCTAGCGGCGGAGACCCAGTACTTC.

This clonotype was found a few times. V and J are TRBV5-1 and TRBJ2-3, with D tentatively TRBD1 (8 bases). V lost 2 bases to trimming and J lost 6 bases, with 22 bases between them. CDR3 length: 17 residues. Looked up from germline, CDR1 is SGHRS and CDR2 is YFSETQ. The CDR3 DNA follows: TGCGCCAGCAGCTTAGACAGGGGATGGGGGGGGCCGGATACGCAGTATTTT. Translated, it gives CASSLDRGWGGPDTQYF. The full variable domain, rest sourced from reference TRBV5-1 and TRBJ2-3, is KAGVTQTPRYLIKTRGQQVTLSCSPISGHRSVSWYQQTPGQGLQFLFEYFSETQRNKGNFPGRFSGRQFSNSRSEMNVSTLELGDSALYLCASSLDRGWGGPDTQYFGPGTRLTVL.